A selection of T cell receptor beta chains follows, all from one sample in a study of technical replicates of blood from a few donors. TCRdb's copy holds only in-frame clones and misses some; the assay was immunoSEQ multiplex PCR. The table lists around 100,000 clones, 95% of them singletons. Specimen: T cells isolated from PBMCs. Receptor source: a human donor in good health. Each CDR3 is given with its conserved first and last residue. The D gene is left open where the match is weak. Size is omitted from some rows. Given values are once, few, many or a class for expanded clones.

>TRBD2|TRBJ2-1|.|TRBV30
TGTGCCTGGACCCTTAGCGGGGACAATGAGCAGTTCTTC
CAWTLSGDNEQFF
>.|TRBJ1-2|.|TRBV28
TGTGCCAGCAGGTACCCCACCGGTGGCTACACCTTC
CASRYPTGGYTF
>.|TRBJ2-3|.|TRBV19
TGTGCCAGTAGTGCGAGCACAGATACGCAGTATTTT
CASSASTDTQYF
>.|TRBJ2-5|once|TRBV7-3
TGTGCCAGCAGCTCTAGGGGGACAGAGACCCAGTACTTC
CASSSRGTETQYF
>TRBD2|TRBJ2-1|.|TRBV5-1
TGCGCCAGCAGCTTGACTAGCGGGAGGGCCTGGAATGAGCAGTTCTTC
CASSLTSGRAWNEQFF
>.|TRBJ1-2|.|TRBV19
TGTGCCAGTCTACAGGGCGGCTACACCTTC
CASLQGGYTF
>.|TRBJ1-1|.|TRBV30
TGTGCCTGGAGTGCACAGGGGAACACTGAAGCTTTCTTT
CAWSAQGNTEAFF
>.|TRBJ2-3|.|TRBV7-8
TGTGCCAGCAGCCACAGGTGGGCAGGTCCTAGCACAGATACGCAGTATTTT
CASSHRWAGPSTDTQYF
>.|TRBJ2-7|.|TRBV29-1
TGCAGCGTTGAATTCGCTAGCGCGCTCTCCTACGAGCAGTACTTC
CSVEFASALSYEQYF
>.|TRBJ1-5|.|TRBV6-6
TGTGCCACCGCCTACGAGAATCAGCCCCAGCATTTT
CATAYENQPQHF
>TRBD2|TRBJ2-3|.|TRBV11-3
TGTGCCAGCAGCTTAATGTTGCGGGAGTTGGGGTCAGATACGCAGTATTTT
CASSLMLRELGSDTQYF
>.|TRBJ2-3|.|TRBV9
TGTGCCAGCAGCTCCCGTGGGGGGTCTAGCACAGATACGCAGTATTTT
CASSSRGGSSTDTQYF
>TRBD2|TRBJ2-7|.|TRBV6-5
TGTGCCAGCAGTTATAGGGGACTAGCCTACGAGCAGTACTTC
CASSYRGLAYEQYF
>TRBD1|TRBJ2-7|.|TRBV30
TGTGCCTGGACCACGACAGGGATTCACGAGCAGTACTTC
CAWTTTGIHEQYF
>TRBD1|TRBJ1-2|.|TRBV5-5
TGTGCCAGCAGCTTCGGGACAGGGATCTATGGCTACACCTTC
CASSFGTGIYGYTF